The next 18 T cell receptor beta chains were all read from a single sample in a study of OX40 agonist ivuxolimab in advanced cancers. Library construction relied on the immunoSEQ multiplex PCR assay. TCRdb mirrors the immuneACCESS table, restricted to in-frame sequences. Some clones are absent from its copies; in checked studies, under half trace to an unresolved V gene, and the reason for the others is unknown. Within this sample are 25,000 to 40,000 clones, with around 81% of them counted one time only. The ten biggest clones cover about 20% of the sample. The specimen comprised CD4+ or CD8+ T cells sorted from blood, sampled in a trial of the OX40 agonist ivuxolimab. All receptors come from an adult with an advanced solid tumor such as melanoma, head and neck, liver or kidney cancer.

The chain joins TRBV6-1 to TRBJ2-5, with TRBD1 as a possible D gene (6 bases). This CDR3 is 13 amino acids long. Germline CDR1 MNHNS, CDR2 SASEGT. Trimming removed 6 bases from V and 0 bases from J, with 8 bases in between. CDR3 bases: TGTGCCAGCAGATACAGGGACCAAGAGACCCAGTACTTC. This codes for CASRYRDQETQYF.

This chain links TRBV6-5 with TRBJ2-7; no definite D call. The CDR3 runs to 12 residues. Germline V gene sequence: CDR1 MNHEY, CDR2 SVGAGI. Trimming took off 6 bases at V and 3 bases at J, with 9 bases between the two ends. CDR3 loop: CASSSGRYEQYF. The CDR3 DNA reads as TGTGCCAGCAGCTCTGGACGCTACGAGCAGTACTTC.

This sequence joins TRBV11-1 and TRBJ1-5; perhaps TRBD1 as D (5 bases). Trimming removed 5 bases at V and 2 bases at J, with 10 bases between. CDR3 size: 14 residues. Looked up from germline, CDR1 is SGHAT and CDR2 is FQDESV (reference sequence). The CDR3 DNA is TGTGCCAGCAGCGTCGGGGGGGGCAATCAGCCCCAGCATTTT. Translated, it gives CASSVGGGNQPQHF.

The count of this clone is one. The chain couples TRBV6-5 to TRBJ2-3; 11 bases are a match to TRBD1. Germline CDR1 reads MNHEY; CDR2 reads SVGAGI. The ends lost 5 bases at V and 3 bases at J; junction bases unmatched: 4. This CDR3 has 15 amino acids. The CDR3 here is CASSRDRGRTDTQYF. CDR3 bases: TGTGCCAGCAGTAGGGACAGGGGGAGGACAGATACGCAGTATTTT.

This clone was counted a few times. The V and J genes are TRBV5-1 and TRBJ1-2; TRBD1 agrees at 10 bases. Trimming cost V 4 bases and J 4 bases; bases outside gene matches: 7. Germline loops: CDR1 SGHRS, CDR2 YFSETQ. CDR3 length: 15 amino acids. CDR3 amino acids: CASSPGQGVGYGYTF. The CDR3, as DNA: TGCGCCAGCAGCCCCGGACAGGGGGTAGGCTATGGCTACACCTTC.

This chain links TRBV5-1 with TRBJ2-7; 7 positions match TRBD1. The CDR3 runs to 16 residues. Germline-derived CDR1 and CDR2 are SGHRS and YFSETQ. Losses at the gene ends were 0 bases for V and 4 bases for J; bases not matched to a gene: 10. The CDR3 here is CASSLGHRDSKYEQYF. The CDR3 nucleotides read TGCGCCAGCAGCTTGGGACACCGGGACAGTAAGTACGAGCAGTACTTC.

Here the CDR3 DNA reads TGTGCCAGCAGTGAAGAAGGGGCCTACTATGGCTACACCTTC. As protein: CASSEEGAYYGYTF. The chain is built from TRBV2 and TRBJ1-2, with D perhaps TRBD1 (5 bases). Trimming took off 1 base at V and 3 bases at J, with 9 bases between the two ends. This CDR3 region has 14 residues. Germline CDR1 SNHLY, CDR2 FYNNEI.

The chain couples TRBV5-5 to TRBJ1-3, with D unresolved. Germline V gene data show CDR1 as SGHKS and CDR2 as YYEKEE (reference sequence). V was pared by 4 bases and J by 1 base, with 9 bases between. The CDR3 covers 14 residues. CDR3 sequence reads: CASSRDPSGNTIYF. In nucleotides, the CDR3 is TGTGCCAGCAGCCGGGATCCATCTGGAAACACCATATATTTT.

The rearrangement joins TRBV7-2 to TRBJ1-2; D not resolved. CDR1 SGHTA and CDR2 FQGNSA come from the germline V gene. The V end lost 3 bases, the J end lost 4 bases, and 18 bases lay between the germline ends. The CDR3 runs to 16 residues. The CDR3 spells CASSLVPRGKTYGYTF. Written as DNA, the CDR3 is TGTGCCAGCAGCTTGGTACCCAGAGGAAAGACCTATGGCTACACCTTC.

The chain links TRBV6-5 to TRBJ1-2; no definite D call. Germline V gives CDR1 MNHEY, CDR2 SVGAGI. CDR3 length equals 16 residues. The V and J ends lost 0 bases and 7 bases respectively, with 18 bases between them. This CDR3 is CASSYSRSSPLSGYTF. The CDR3 DNA sequence: TGTGCCAGCAGTTACTCGAGATCGAGCCCCTTGAGTGGCTACACCTTC.

V usage is TRBV5-1 and J usage is TRBJ1-6, with D perhaps matching TRBD1 (6 bases). CDR1 and CDR2 (germline): SGHRS, YFSETQ. The CDR3 length is 14 residues. The ends were cut back, 2 bases at V and 8 bases at J, with 11 bases in the middle. DNA of the CDR3: TGCGCCAGCAGCTTAACAGGGCCGGATTCACCCCTCCACTTT. Its translation is CASSLTGPDSPLHF.

This chain joins TRBV30 and TRBJ1-2; no firm D call. The CDR3 spans 12 residues. Trimming shortened V by 2 bases and J by 9 bases, and 13 bases separated the two germline ends. Germline lookup yields CDR1 GTSNPN and CDR2 SVGIG (reference sequence). The CDR3: CAWSKSSGSYTF. The DNA for the CDR3 is TGTGCCTGGAGTAAAAGCTCAGGAAGCTACACCTTC.

The rearrangement uses TRBV6-1 and TRBJ2-5; D not certain. Looked up from germline, CDR1 is MNHNS and CDR2 is SASEGT. The V end was cut by 4 bases, the J end by 4 bases, with 16 bases between. CDR3 size: 15 residues. Here the CDR3 reads CASSVPDVVGETQYF. CDR3 sequence (DNA): TGTGCCAGCAGTGTCCCAGATGTGGTGGGAGAGACCCAGTACTTC.

V is TRBV27 and J is TRBJ2-7, with TRBD2 identical over 8 bases. Trimming at V came to 4 bases and at J to 4 bases, leaving 12 bases not matched to a gene. The CDR3 extends over 16 amino acids. Per the germline V gene, CDR1 is MNHEY and CDR2 is SMNVEV (reference sequence). As DNA, the CDR3 is TGTGCCAGCAGTTCCATGATGGCGGGAGGTTCGTACGAGCAGTACTTC. Translating gives CASSSMMAGGSYEQYF.

CDR3 in DNA: TGTGCCAGCAGCCCCCGGGGCCCCTACGAGCAGTACTTC. Protein sequence: CASSPRGPYEQYF. The chain carries TRBV6-5 and TRBJ2-7; D is possibly TRBD1 or TRBD2 (5 bases each). The V and J ends lost 6 bases and 2 bases respectively, with 11 bases between them. Germline V gene sequence: CDR1 MNHEY, CDR2 SVGAGI. CDR3 length: 13 residues.

The rearrangement joins TRBV7-3 to TRBJ1-2, with D unclear. CDR3 length: 14 amino acids. V lost 5 bases and J 7 bases, leaving 17 bases between the germline ends. Germline-derived CDR1 and CDR2 are SGHTA and FQGTGA. The CDR3 here is CASSPDASRIGYTF. The CDR3 DNA reads as TGTGCCAGCAGCCCGGACGCGAGCAGGATTGGCTACACCTTC.

This chain joins TRBV7-8 and TRBJ2-3; 9 positions agree with TRBD2. CDR1 SGHVS and CDR2 FQNEAQ come from the germline V gene. This CDR3 spans 12 amino acids. Germline trimming cut 8 bases from V and 4 bases from J; bases unmatched to any gene: 1. This CDR3 reads CASRLAADTQYF. The CDR3 nucleotides read TGTGCCAGCCGACTAGCGGCAGATACGCAGTATTTT.

The chain links TRBV7-6 to TRBJ1-2, with a weak D call TRBD1 (6 bases). CDR3 length: 14 amino acids. In germline, CDR1 is SGHVS, CDR2 FNYEAQ. V dropped 0 bases and J dropped 7 bases, with 12 bases sitting between them. The DNA of the CDR3 is TGTGCCAGCAGCTTAGCGGTCATGACAGGTGGCTACACCTTC. Protein product: CASSLAVMTGGYTF.